This T cell receptor (beta chain) was sequenced for a study of molecular identifiers for immune sequencing clone quantification. Germline lookup yields CDR1 MNHEY and CDR2 SMNVEV (reference sequence). This CDR3 contains 18 residues. The V gene lost 6 bases and the J gene lost 0 bases, with 21 bases spanning the gap. CD8+CD4-CCR7+CD45RA+ sorting gave the naive CD8 T cells. Via MiXCR, TCRdb re-called the PCR reads, giving one row per CDR3 protein. Of about 640,000 distinct CDR3 sequences listed, 20% are singletons. This clonotype was detected a few times. The receptor comes from a human donor in good health. Some libraries in this study had Jurkat cell RNA spiked in. V and J are TRBV27 and TRBJ2-4; D is uncertain. Sequencing input: naive CD8+ T cells from blood, with Jurkat cell RNA spiked in. Subset defined: FACS-sorted CD8+CD4-CCR7+CD45RA+ naive T cells. CDR3 coding DNA: TGTGCCAGCAGGCTTAGGTCCCGTGGGGTACTAGCCAAAAACATTCAGTACTTC. Encoded protein: CASRLRSRGVLAKNIQYF.